This TCR beta chain is from a study of blood T cell repertoires in COVID-19. Across the whole study: Samples came from the United States, Italy and Spain, spanning acute and convalescent COVID-19. In each case, the material was cDNA or gDNA derived from T cells, B-cell-depleted T cells, or PBMCs.

Living in under 30 US areas, the participants were between about 18 and 95 years of age. Donors in Cohort 3 counted as recovered after two negative PCRs, clearance, or symptom resolution. Sequencing was performed with immunoSEQ multiplex PCR; in TCRdb, only in-frame clones are kept and a portion is missing. The table includes 130,000 to 150,000 clones, about 90% detected once. The germline V gene encodes CDR1 SGHRS and CDR2 YFSETQ. The CDR3 loop spans 14 amino acids. The J segment lost 5 bases and the V segment lost 3 bases, leaving 6 bases of the junction unmatched. This TCR was recovered from a man aged 55 to 70 who had recovered from COVID-19. This sequence joins TRBV5-1 and TRBJ2-7; TRBD1 matches at 9 bases. The sample comprised PBMCs or T cells enriched from blood (not recorded which). Here the CDR3 DNA reads TGCGCCAGCAGCTACGGACAGGGGAGTAACGAGCAGTACTTC. The encoded protein is CASSYGQGSNEQYF. Looking up the rest from reference TRBV5-1 and TRBJ2-7 gives the full variable domain: KAGVTQTPRYLIKTRGQQVTLSCSPISGHRSVSWYQQTPGQGLQFLFEYFSETQRNKGNFPGRFSGRQFSNSRSEMNVSTLELGDSALYLCASSYGQGSNEQYFGPGTRLTVT.